The T cell receptor beta chain described here comes from a study of CXCR3-negative and CXCR3-positive naive CD8 T cells. The authors prepared UMI-labeled TRB cDNA libraries by 5' RACE. Each CDR3 protein gets one entry in TCRdb, which reprocessed the 5' RACE reads and gives no DNA. Recorded here are fewer than 60,000 distinct CDR3 sequences; the top ten clones represent more than 20%. Sequencing was carried out using memory CD8+ T cells from blood. This receptor was taken from a human donor in good health. Some clones in this sample may be carry-over from other donors' samples.

The CDR3 reads CSVDRAAARDELQMNTEAFF. The chain combines TRBV29-1 with TRBJ1-1. The CDR3 loop spans 20 amino acids. The germline V gene has CDR1 SQVTM and CDR2 ANQGSEA. Together with reference TRBV29-1 and TRBJ1-1, the CDR3 gives the full variable domain: SAVISQKPSRDICQRGTSLTIQCQVDSQVTMMFWYRQQPGQSLTLIATANQGSEATYESGFVIDKFPISRPNLTFSTLTVSNMSPEDSSIYLCSVDRAAARDELQMNTEAFFGQGTRLTVV.